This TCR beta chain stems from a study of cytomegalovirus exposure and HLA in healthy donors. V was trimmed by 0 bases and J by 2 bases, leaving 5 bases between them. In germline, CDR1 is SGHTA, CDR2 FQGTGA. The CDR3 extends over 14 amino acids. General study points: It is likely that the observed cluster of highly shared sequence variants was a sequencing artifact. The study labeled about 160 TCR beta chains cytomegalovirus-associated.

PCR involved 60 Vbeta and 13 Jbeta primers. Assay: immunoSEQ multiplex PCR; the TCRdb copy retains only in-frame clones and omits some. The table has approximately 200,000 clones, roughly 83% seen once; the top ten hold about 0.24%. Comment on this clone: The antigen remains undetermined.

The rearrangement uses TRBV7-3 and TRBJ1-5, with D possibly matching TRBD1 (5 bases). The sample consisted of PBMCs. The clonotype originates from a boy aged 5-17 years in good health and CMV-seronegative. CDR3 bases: TGTGCCAGCAGCTTAACAGGGGGCAATCAGCCCCAGCATTTT. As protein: CASSLTGGNQPQHF.